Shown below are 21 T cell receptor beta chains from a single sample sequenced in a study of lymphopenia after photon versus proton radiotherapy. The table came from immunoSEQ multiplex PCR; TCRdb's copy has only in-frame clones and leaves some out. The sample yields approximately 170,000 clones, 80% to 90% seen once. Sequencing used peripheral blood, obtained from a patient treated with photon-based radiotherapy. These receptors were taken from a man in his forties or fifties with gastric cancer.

The CDR3 DNA sequence: TGTGCAAGTCGCCCAGCCCCGGGGTTCGAGCAGTACTTC. Residues: CASRPAPGFEQYF. V and J are TRBV12-2 and TRBJ2-7; TRBD2 was called by the table and not checked on the DNA. TRBV12-2 is an annotated pseudogene. The CDR3 is 13 residues long.

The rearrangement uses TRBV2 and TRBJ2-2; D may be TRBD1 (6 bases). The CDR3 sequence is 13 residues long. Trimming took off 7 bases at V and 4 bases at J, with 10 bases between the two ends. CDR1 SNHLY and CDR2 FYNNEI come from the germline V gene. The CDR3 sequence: CASNQGPTGELFF. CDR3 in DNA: TGTGCCAGCAATCAGGGGCCCACCGGGGAGCTGTTTTTT.

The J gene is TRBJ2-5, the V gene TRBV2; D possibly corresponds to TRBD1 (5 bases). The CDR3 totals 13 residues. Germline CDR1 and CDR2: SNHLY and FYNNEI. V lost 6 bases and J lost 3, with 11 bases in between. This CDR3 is CASSRQYKETQYF. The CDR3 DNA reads TGTGCCAGCAGCAGACAGTACAAAGAGACCCAGTACTTC.

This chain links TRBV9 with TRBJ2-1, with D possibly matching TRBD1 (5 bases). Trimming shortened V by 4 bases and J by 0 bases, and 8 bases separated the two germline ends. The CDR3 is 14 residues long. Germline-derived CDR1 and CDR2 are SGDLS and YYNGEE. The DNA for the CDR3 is TGTGCCAGCAGCCGGCAGGGCTCCTACAATGAGCAGTTCTTC. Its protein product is CASSRQGSYNEQFF.

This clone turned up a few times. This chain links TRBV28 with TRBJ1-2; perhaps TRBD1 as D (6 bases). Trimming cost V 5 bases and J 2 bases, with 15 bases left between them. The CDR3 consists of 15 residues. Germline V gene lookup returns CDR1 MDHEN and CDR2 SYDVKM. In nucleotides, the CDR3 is TGTGCCAGCAGTCCCCGGGGGGGCGGAAACTATGGCTACACCTTC. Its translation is CASSPRGGGNYGYTF.

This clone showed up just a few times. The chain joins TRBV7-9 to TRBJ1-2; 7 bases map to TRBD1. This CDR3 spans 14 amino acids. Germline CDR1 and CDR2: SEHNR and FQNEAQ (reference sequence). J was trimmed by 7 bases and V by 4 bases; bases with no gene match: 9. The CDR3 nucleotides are TGTGCCAGCAGCTCTATCGACAGGGAGAGTGGCTACACCTTC. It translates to CASSSIDRESGYTF.

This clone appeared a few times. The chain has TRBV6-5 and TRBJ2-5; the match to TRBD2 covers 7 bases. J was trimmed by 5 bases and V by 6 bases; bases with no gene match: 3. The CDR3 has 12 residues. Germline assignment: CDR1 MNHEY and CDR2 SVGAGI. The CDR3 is CASRFGRETQYF. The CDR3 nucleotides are TGTGCCAGCAGATTCGGGAGGGAGACCCAGTACTTC.

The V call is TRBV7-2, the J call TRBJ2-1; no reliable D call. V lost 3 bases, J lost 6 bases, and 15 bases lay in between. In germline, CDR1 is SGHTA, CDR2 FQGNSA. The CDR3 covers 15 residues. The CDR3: CASSFQATTGNEQFF. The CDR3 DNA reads TGTGCCAGCAGCTTCCAGGCCACCACCGGCAATGAGCAGTTCTTC.

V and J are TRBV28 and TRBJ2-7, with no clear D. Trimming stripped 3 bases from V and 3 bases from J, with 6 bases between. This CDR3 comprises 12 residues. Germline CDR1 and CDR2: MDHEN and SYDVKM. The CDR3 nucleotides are TGTGCCAGCAGTTTCCGTTACTACGAGCAGTACTTC. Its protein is CASSFRYYEQYF. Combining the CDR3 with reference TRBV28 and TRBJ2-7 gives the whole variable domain DVKVTQSSRYLVKRTGEKVFLECVQDMDHENMFWYRQDPGLGLRLIYFSYDVKMKEKGDIPEGYSVSREKKERFSLILESASTNQTSMYLCASSFRYYEQYFGPGTRLTVT.

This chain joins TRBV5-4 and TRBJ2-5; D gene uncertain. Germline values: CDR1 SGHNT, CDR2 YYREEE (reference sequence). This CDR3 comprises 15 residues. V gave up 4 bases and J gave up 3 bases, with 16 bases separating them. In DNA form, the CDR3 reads TGTGCCAGCAGCCTTGCAGGCCTGAAAGAAGAGACCCAGTACTTC. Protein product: CASSLAGLKEETQYF.

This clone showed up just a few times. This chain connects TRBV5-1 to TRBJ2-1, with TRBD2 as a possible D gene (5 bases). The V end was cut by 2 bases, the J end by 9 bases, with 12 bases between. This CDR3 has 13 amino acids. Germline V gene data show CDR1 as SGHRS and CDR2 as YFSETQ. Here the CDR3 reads CASSFEDEGEQFF. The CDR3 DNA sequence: TGCGCCAGCAGCTTCGAGGATGAGGGTGAGCAGTTCTTC.

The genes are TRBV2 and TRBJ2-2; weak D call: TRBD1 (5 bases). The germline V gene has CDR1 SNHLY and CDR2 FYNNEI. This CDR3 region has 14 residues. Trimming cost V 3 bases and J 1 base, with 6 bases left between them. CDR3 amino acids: CASSDRVNTGELFF. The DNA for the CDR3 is TGTGCCAGCAGTGACAGGGTGAACACCGGGGAGCTGTTTTTT.

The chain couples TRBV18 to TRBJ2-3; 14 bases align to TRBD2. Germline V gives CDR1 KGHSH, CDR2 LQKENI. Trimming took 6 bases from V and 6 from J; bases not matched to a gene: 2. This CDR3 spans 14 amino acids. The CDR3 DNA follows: TGTGCCAGCTCGGGACTAGCGGGAGAGGATACGCAGTATTTT. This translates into CASSGLAGEDTQYF.

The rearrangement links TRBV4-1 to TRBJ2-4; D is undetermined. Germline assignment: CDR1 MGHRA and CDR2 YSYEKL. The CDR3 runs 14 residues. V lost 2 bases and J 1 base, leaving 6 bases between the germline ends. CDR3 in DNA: TGCGCCAGCAGCCAACCCACTGCCAAAAACATTCAGTACTTC. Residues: CASSQPTAKNIQYF.

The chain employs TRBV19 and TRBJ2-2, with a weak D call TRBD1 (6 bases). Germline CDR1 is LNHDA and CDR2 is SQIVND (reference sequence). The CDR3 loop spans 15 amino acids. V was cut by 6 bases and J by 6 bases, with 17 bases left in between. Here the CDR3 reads CASRETGSAPGELFF. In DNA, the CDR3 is TGTGCCAGTAGGGAGACAGGCTCTGCCCCCGGGGAGCTGTTTTTT.

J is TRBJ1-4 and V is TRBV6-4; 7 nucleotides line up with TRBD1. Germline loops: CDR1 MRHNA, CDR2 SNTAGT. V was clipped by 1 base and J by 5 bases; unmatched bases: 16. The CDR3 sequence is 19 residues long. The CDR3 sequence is CASSDFKGQHRQGNEKLFF. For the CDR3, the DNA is TGTGCCAGCAGTGACTTCAAAGGCCAGCATCGACAGGGAAATGAAAAACTGTTTTTT.

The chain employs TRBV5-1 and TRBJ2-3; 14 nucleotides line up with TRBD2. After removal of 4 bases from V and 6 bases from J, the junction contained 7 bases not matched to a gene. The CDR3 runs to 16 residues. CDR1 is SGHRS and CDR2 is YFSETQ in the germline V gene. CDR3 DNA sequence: TGCGCCAGCAGCCCAGGGACTAGCGGGAGTGGGGATACGCAGTATTTT. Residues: CASSPGTSGSGDTQYF.

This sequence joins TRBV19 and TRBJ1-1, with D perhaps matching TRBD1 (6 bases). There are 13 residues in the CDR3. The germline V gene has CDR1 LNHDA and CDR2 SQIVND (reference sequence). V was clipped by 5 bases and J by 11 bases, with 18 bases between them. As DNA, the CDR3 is TGTGCCAGTAGTTCCAGAACAGGGCAAGGGGCTTTCTTT. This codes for CASSSRTGQGAFF.

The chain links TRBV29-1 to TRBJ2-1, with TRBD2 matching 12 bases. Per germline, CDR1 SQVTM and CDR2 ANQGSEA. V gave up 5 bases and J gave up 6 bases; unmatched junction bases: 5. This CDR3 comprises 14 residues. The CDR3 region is CSVSLAGGFNEQFF. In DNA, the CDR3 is TGCAGCGTTTCTCTAGCGGGAGGGTTCAATGAGCAGTTCTTC.

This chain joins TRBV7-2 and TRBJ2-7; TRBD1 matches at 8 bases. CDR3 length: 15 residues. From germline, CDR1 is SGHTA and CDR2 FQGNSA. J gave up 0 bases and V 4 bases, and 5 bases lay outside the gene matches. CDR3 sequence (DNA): TGTGCCAGCAGCTCAGGGGGCAAAAGCTCCTACGAGCAGTACTTC. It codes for CASSSGGKSSYEQYF.

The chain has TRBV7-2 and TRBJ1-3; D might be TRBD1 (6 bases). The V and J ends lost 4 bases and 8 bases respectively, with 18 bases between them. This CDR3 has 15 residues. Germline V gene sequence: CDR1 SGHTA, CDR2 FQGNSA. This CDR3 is CASSSGGRVGDTIYF. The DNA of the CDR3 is TGTGCCAGCAGCTCCGGGGGCCGGGTCGGGGACACCATATATTTT.